This T cell receptor beta chain is from a study of blood T cell repertoires in COVID-19. The wider study: The United States, Italy and Spain provided the acute and convalescent COVID-19 samples.

Profiling relied on immunoSEQ multiplex PCR, and the TCRdb table lists in-frame clones only, not all of them. The sample lists about 140,000 clones; roughly 79% were seen once. The sequenced sample was peripheral blood. The TCR was taken from a human donor in a cohort sampled during active COVID-19.

CDR3 region: CASGLDPPSGQETQYF. CDR3 nucleotides: TGTGCTAGTGGTTTGGACCCCCCGAGCGGCCAAGAGACCCAGTACTTC. The V gene is TRBV12-5, the J gene TRBJ2-5; TRBD2 might be the D (5 bases). The CDR3 length is 16 residues. The germline CDR1 and CDR2 sequences are LGHNT and FRNRAP. V lost 1 base to trimming and J lost 1 base, with 13 bases between them. Looking up the rest from reference TRBV12-5 and TRBJ2-5 gives the full variable domain: DARVTQTPRHKVTEMGQEVTMRCQPILGHNTVFWYRQTMMQGLELLAYFRNRAPLDDSGMPKDRFSAEMPDATLATLKIQPSEPRDSAVYFCASGLDPPSGQETQYFGPGTRLLVL.